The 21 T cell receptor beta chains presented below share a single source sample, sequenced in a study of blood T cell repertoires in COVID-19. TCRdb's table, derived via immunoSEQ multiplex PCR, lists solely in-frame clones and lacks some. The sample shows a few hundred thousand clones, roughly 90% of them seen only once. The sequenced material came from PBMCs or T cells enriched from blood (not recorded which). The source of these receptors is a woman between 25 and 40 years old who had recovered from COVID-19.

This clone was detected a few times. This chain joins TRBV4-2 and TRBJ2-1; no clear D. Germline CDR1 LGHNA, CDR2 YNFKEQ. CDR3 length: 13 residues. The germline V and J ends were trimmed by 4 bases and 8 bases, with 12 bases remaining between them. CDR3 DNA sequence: TGTGCCAGCAGCCCTAGGAGATGGGATGAGCAGTTCTTC. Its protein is CASSPRRWDEQFF.

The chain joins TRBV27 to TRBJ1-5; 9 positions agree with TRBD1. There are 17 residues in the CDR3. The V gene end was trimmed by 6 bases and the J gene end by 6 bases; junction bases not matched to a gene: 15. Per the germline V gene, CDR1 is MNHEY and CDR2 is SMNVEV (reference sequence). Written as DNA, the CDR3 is TGTGCCAGCAGGATTGAGATAAAAACAGGGGGCTTTCAGCCCCAGCATTTT. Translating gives CASRIEIKTGGFQPQHF.

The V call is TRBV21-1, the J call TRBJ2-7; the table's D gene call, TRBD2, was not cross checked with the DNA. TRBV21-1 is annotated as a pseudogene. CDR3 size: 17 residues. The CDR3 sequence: CASSRPGRGNLSYEQYF. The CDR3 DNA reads TGTGCCAGCAGCAGACCCGGACGGGGGAACCTCTCCTACGAGCAGTACTTC.

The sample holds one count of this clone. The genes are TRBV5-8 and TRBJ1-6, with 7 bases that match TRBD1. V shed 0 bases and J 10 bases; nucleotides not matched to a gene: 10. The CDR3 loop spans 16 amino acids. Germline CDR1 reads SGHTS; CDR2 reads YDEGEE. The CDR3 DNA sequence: TGTGCCAGCAGCTTGGCAAATACAGGGGTGTACTCACCCCTCCACTTT. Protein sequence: CASSLANTGVYSPLHF.

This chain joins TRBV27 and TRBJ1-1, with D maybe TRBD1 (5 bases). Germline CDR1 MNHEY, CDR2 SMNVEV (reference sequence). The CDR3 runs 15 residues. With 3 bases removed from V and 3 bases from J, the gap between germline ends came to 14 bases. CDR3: CASSLGGVLYTEAFF. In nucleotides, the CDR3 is TGTGCCAGCAGTTTGGGGGGAGTCTTATACACTGAAGCTTTCTTT.

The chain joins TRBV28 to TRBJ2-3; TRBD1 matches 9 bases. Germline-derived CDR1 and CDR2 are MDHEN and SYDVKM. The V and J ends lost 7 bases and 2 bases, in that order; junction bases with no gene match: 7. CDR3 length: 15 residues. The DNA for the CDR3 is TGTGCCAGCAACACCGGGACAGGGCCCACAGATACGCAGTATTTT. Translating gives CASNTGTGPTDTQYF.

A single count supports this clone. The CDR3 reads CASSQGWSNEKLFF. CDR3 nucleotide sequence: TGTGCCAGCAGTCAGGGTTGGTCTAATGAAAAACTGTTTTTT. The chain couples TRBV6-5 to TRBJ1-4; maybe TRBD1 (5 bases). Germline CDR1 reads MNHEY; CDR2 reads SVGAGI. CDR3 size: 14 residues. V lost 5 bases and J 3 bases, leaving 10 bases between the germline ends.

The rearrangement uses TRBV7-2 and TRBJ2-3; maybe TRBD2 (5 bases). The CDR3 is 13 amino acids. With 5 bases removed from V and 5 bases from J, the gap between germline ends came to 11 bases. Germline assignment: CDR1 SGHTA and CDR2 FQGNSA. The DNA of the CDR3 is TGTGCCAGCAGCCCTCGGACTGTAGATACGCAGTATTTT. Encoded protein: CASSPRTVDTQYF.

CDR3 bases: TGTGCCAGCAGTCCCGATGGGACACTTATCTATGGCTACACCTTC. Its translation: CASSPDGTLIYGYTF. The V and J genes are TRBV2 and TRBJ1-2; D possibly corresponds to TRBD1 (6 bases). CDR1 SNHLY and CDR2 FYNNEI come from the germline V gene. V gave up 5 bases and J gave up 4 bases, with 17 bases separating them. The CDR3 consists of 15 residues.

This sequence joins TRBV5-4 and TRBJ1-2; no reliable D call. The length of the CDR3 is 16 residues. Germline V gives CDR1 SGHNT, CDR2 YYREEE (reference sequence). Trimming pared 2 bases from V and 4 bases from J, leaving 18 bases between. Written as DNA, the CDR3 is TGTGCCAGCAGCTTACGACAAAACCCCTATTCCTATGGCTACACCTTC. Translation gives CASSLRQNPYSYGYTF. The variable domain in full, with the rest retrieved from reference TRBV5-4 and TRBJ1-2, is ETGVTQSPTHLIKTRGQQVTLRCSSQSGHNTVSWYQQALGQGPQFIFQYYREEENGRGNFPPRFSGLQFPNYSSELNVNALELDDSALYLCASSLRQNPYSYGYTFGSGTRLTVV.

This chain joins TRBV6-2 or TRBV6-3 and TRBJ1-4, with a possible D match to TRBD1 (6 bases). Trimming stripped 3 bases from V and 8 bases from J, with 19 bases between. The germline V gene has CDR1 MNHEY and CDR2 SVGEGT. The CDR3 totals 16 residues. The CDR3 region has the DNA TGTGCCAGCAGTTATTATAGGACAGAACGATTGGAAAAACTGTTTTTT. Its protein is CASSYYRTERLEKLFF.

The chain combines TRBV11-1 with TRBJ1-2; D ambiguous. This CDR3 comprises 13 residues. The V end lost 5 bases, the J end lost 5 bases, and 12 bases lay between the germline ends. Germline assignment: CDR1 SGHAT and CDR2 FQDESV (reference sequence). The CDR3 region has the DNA TGTGCCAGCAGCGTCGGGTCTACTTATGGCTACACCTTC. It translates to CASSVGSTYGYTF.

CDR3 residues: CASRSTGIGPGELFF. The CDR3 DNA is TGTGCCAGCAGATCAACAGGGATCGGGCCCGGGGAGCTGTTTTTT. The gene calls are TRBV6-6 and TRBJ2-2, with a possible D match to TRBD1 (6 bases). Germline V gene data show CDR1 as MNHNY and CDR2 as SVGAGI (reference sequence). Trimming removed 6 bases from V and 6 bases from J, with 17 bases in between. This CDR3 comprises 15 residues.

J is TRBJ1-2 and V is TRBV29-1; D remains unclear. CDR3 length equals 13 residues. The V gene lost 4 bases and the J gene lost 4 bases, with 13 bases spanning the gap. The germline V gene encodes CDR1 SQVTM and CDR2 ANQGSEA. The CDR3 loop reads CSVGSSQAYGYTF. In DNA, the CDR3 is TGCAGCGTTGGGTCGAGCCAGGCCTATGGCTACACCTTC.

The CDR3 DNA sequence: TGTGCCAGCAGTTTACCTACAGAATCTGGGGCCAACGTCCTGACTTTC. Its protein product is CASSLPTESGANVLTF. V and J are TRBV28 and TRBJ2-6, with D hard to call. Per the germline V gene, CDR1 is MDHEN and CDR2 is SYDVKM. The CDR3 loop spans 16 amino acids. V lost 2 bases, J lost 1 base, and 9 bases lay in between.

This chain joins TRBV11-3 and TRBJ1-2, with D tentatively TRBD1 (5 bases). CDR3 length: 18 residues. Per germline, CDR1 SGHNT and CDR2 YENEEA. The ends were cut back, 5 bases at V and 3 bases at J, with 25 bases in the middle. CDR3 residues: CASSPIKGFGEEDYGYTF. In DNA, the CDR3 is TGTGCCAGCAGCCCGATAAAGGGGTTCGGGGAGGAGGACTATGGCTACACCTTC.

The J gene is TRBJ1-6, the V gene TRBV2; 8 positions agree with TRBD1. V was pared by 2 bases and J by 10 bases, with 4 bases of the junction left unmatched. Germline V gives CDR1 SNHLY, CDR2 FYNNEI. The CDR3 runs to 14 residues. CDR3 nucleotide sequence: TGTGCCAGCAGTGAACAGGGGGCACGATCACCCCTCCACTTT. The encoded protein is CASSEQGARSPLHF.

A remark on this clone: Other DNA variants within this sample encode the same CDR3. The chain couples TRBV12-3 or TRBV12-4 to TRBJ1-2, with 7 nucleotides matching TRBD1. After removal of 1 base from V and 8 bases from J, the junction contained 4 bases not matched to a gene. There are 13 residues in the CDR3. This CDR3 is CASSLGQGGGYTF. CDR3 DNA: TGTGCCAGCAGTTTAGGACAGGGTGGGGGCTACACCTTC.

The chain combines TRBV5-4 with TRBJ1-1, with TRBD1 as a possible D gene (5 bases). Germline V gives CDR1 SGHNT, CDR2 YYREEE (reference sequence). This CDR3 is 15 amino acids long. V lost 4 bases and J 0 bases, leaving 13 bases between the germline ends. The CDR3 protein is CASSRLTAMNTEAFF. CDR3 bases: TGTGCCAGCAGCCGCCTGACAGCAATGAACACTGAAGCTTTCTTT.

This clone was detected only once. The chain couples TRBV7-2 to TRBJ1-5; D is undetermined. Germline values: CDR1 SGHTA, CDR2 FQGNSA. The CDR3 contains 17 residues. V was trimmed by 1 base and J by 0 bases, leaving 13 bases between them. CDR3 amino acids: CASSLVSGQYSNQPQHF. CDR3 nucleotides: TGTGCCAGCAGCTTAGTATCTGGCCAGTATAGCAATCAGCCCCAGCATTTT.

CDR3 DNA sequence: TGTGCCAGCAGCTTGGTGGCAGCGGGGAGACAAGAGACCCAGTACTTC. It codes for CASSLVAAGRQETQYF. The chain is built from TRBV5-8 and TRBJ2-5; 7 bases fit TRBD2. V lost 0 bases to trimming and J lost 2 bases; unmatched junction nucleotides: 7. The germline V gene has CDR1 SGHTS and CDR2 YDEGEE. The length of the CDR3 is 16 residues.